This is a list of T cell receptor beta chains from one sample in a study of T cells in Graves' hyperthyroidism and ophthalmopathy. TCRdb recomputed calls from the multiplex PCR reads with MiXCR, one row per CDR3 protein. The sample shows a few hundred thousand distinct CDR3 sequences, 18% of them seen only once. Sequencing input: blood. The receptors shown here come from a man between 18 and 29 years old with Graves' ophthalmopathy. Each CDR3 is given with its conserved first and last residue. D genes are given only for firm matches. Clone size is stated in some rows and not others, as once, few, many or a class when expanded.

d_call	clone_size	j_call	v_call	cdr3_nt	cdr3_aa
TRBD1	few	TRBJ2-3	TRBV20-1	TGCAGTGCTAGGTTCCTACGACAGGGGGAGGAAGATACGCAGTATTTT	CSARFLRQGEEDTQYF
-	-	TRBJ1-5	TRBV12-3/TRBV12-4	TGTGCCCCCCCCCCCCCGCCCCAGCATTTT	CAPPPPPQHF
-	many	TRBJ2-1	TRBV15	TGTGCCACCAGCAGAGACTTCAATGAGCAGTTCTTC	CATSRDFNEQFF
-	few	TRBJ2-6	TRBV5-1	TGCGCCAGCAGCTTCCCTCGTGGGGACCCGCGAGGGGCCAACGTCCTGACTTTC	CASSFPRGDPRGANVLTF
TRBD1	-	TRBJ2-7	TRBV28	TGTGCCAGCAGTTCGAGTCCCGGGACAGGGTCCTACGAGCAGTACTTC	CASSSSPGTGSYEQYF
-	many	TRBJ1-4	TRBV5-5	TGTGCCAGCAGCCCACCCGCCACGTCAGAAAATGAAAAACTGTTTTTT	CASSPPATSENEKLFF
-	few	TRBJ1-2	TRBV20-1	TGCAGTGCTAGAGATCGGGTGACGAGCGGCTATGGCTACACCTTC	CSARDRVTSGYGYTF
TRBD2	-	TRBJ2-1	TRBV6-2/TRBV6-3	TGTGCCAGCAGTTACTCCGGGGGGAACAATGAGCAGTTCTTC	CASSYSGGNNEQFF
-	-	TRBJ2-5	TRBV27	TGTGCCAGCAGCCGACCCAGCGTCCCCCAAGAGACCCAGTACTTC	CASSRPSVPQETQYF
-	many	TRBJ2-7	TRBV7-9	TGTGCCAGCAGCTTCACCTACGAGCAGTACTTC	CASSFTYEQYF
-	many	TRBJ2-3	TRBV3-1	TGTGCCAGCAGCCAAGAAGGGGGGGGCACAGATACGCAGTATTTT	CASSQEGGGTDTQYF
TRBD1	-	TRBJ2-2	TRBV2	TGTGCCGGGGGGGAACAGGGGGCGAAAAACACCGGGGAGCTGTTTTTT	CAGGEQGAKNTGELFF
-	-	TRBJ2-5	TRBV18	TGTGTCAGCTCACCACCTGCGAACCAAGAGACCCAGTACTTC	CVSSPPANQETQYF
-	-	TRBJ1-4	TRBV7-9	TGTGCCAGCAGCCCGGGGGCCCGGGAAAACGAAAAACTGTTTTTT	CASSPGARENEKLFF
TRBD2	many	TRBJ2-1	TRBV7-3	TGTGCCAGCAGCTTTAGCGGGGGGGCCAATGAGCAGTTCTTC	CASSFSGGANEQFF
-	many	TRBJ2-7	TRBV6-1	TGTGCCAGCAGTAACGCGGTGGCAGGCATAAACTCCTACGAGCAGTACTTC	CASSNAVAGINSYEQYF
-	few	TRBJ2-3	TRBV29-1	TGCAGCGTTGTACCCAACACAGATACGCAGTATTTT	CSVVPNTDTQYF
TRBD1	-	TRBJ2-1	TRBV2	TGTGCCAGCAGGGGGACAGAAGGGGACAATGAGCAGTTCTTC	CASRGTEGDNEQFF
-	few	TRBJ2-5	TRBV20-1	TGCAGCGCGGTGGGCGGCAGAGAGGGAGAGACCCAGTACTTC	CSAVGGREGETQYF
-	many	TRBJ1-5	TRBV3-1	TGTGCCAGCAGCCAAGATGCGGCAGGGAGTCAGCCCCAGCATTTT	CASSQDAAGSQPQHF
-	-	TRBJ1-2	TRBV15	TGTGCCACCAGCAGAGATCTCGCGGGGGAGTCCAACTATGGCTACACCTTC	CATSRDLAGESNYGYTF
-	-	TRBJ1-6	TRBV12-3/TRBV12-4	TGTGCCAGCAGTTTACGGGACCACAGGGAAAATTCACCCCTCCACTTT	CASSLRDHRENSPLHF
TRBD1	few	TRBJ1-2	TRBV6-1	TGTGCCAGCAGTACAATTTCCGGGACAGGGGTTCTTACCTTC	CASSTISGTGVLTF
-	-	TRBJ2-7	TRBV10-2	TGCGCCAGCAGTGTCCTGGACAGTCCACGCTCCTACGAGCAGTACTTC	CASSVLDSPRSYEQYF
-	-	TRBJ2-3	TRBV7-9	TGTGCCAGCATCCCCGGGCCCAGAGCGGATACGCAGTATTTT	CASIPGPRADTQYF
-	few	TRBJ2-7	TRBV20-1	TGCAGTGCTTGCCCGAACCCTCGGAGGAGCTCCTACGAGCAGTACTTC	CSACPNPRRSSYEQYF
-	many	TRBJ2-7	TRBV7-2	TGTGCCAGCAGATGGGACTACGAGCAGTACTTC	CASRWDYEQYF
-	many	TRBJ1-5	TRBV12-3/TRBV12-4	TGTGCCAGCAGTTCGACCGGGAGCAATCAGCCCCAGCATTTT	CASSSTGSNQPQHF
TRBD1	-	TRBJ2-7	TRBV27	TGTGCCAGCAGGCCGACAGGGGTACCCTACGAGCAGTACTTC	CASRPTGVPYEQYF
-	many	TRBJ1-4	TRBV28	TGTGCCAGCAGTCCCCCGAGGGGAGCTGAGGAAAAACTGTTTTTT	CASSPPRGAEEKLFF
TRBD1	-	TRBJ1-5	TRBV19	TGTGCCAGTATAGGACAGGGCTTTCAGCCCCAGCATTTT	CASIGQGFQPQHF
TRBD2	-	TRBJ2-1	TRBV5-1	TGCGCCAGCAGGGGCGGGAGCTCCTACAATGAGCAGTTCTTC	CASRGGSSYNEQFF
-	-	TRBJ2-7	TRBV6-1	TGTGCCAGCAGTGAAATGGCGGAAAGCTCCTACGAGCAGTACTTC	CASSEMAESSYEQYF
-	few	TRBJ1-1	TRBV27	TGTGCCAGCAGTTTAGGGACGGGCACTGAAGCTTTCTTT	CASSLGTGTEAFF
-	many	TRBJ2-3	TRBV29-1	TGCAGCGTTGTAATGGGACACACCACAGATACGCAGTATTTT	CSVVMGHTTDTQYF
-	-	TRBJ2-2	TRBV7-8	TGTGCCAGCAGCAAAAGAAGGGGGGGGGCTATTGGCACCGGGGAGCTGTTTTTT	CASSKRRGGAIGTGELFF
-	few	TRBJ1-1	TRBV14	TGTGCCAGCAGCCAAGATCTTTGGACTGAAGCTTTCTTT	CASSQDLWTEAFF